This T cell receptor (beta chain) is drawn from a study of CD8 T cells in ankylosing spondylitis. This clonotype was found many times. The antigen is undetermined. The V gene lost 4 bases and the J gene lost 5 bases, with 22 bases spanning the gap. The germline V gene has CDR1 SGHRS and CDR2 YFSETQ. This CDR3 region has 17 residues. Points from the study as a whole: Disease-linked clones were reportedly significantly enriched in matched ankylosing spondylitis synovial fluid. Among TCR beta sequences, a motif of 7 to 9 highly homologous variants appeared characteristic of ankylosing spondylitis blood. Certain motif variants had earlier been reported in reactive arthritis synovial fluid and blood.

It was by quantitative 5'-RACE with molecular barcodes that TCR beta libraries were made. MiXCR, run by TCRdb on the 5' RACE reads, gives a single entry per CDR3 protein. The profile shows more than 150,000 distinct CDR3 sequences, more than 9% of them singletons. The chain employs TRBV5-1 and TRBJ2-1, with D possibly being TRBD2 (6 bases). This clonotype was obtained from a male donor with ankylosing spondylitis or in good health (not recorded which). The sample taken for sequencing was blood, either unsorted or a sorted T cell fraction (not recorded which). The CDR3 nucleotides are TGCGCCAGCAGCCCGTGGCGTTCGGGACTCCCCAACAATGAGCAGTTCTTC. Residues: CASSPWRSGLPNNEQFF.